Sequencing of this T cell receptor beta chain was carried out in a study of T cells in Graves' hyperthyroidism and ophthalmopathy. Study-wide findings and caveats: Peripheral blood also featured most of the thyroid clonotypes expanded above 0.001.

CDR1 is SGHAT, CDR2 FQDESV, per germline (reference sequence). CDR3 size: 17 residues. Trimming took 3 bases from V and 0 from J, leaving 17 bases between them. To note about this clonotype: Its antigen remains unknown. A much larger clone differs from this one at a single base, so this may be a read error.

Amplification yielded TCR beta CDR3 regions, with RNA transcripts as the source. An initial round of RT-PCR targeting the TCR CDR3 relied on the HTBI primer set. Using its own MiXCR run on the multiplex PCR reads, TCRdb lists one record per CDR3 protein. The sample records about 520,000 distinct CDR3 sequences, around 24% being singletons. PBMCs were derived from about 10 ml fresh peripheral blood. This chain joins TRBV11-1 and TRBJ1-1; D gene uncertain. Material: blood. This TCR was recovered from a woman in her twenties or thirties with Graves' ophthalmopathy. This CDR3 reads CASSFGLMVGMNTEAFF. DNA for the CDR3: TGTGCCAGCAGCTTCGGGTTAATGGTGGGCATGAACACTGAAGCTTTCTTT.